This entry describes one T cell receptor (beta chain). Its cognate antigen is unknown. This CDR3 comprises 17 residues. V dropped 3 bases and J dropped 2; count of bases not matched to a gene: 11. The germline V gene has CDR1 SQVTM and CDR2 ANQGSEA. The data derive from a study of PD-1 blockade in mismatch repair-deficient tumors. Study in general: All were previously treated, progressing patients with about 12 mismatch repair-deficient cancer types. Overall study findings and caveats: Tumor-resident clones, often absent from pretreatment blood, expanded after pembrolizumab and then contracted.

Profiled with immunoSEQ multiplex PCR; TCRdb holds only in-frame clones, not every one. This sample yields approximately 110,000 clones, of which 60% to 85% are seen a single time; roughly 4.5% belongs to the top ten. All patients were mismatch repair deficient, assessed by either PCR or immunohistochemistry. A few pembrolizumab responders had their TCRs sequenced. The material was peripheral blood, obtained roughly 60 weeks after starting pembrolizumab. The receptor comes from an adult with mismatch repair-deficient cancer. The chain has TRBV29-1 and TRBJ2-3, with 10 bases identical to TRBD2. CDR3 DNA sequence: TGCAGCGTTGACGACCTTAGCGGGAGGTTTCCCACAGATACGCAGTATTTT. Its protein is CSVDDLSGRFPTDTQYF.